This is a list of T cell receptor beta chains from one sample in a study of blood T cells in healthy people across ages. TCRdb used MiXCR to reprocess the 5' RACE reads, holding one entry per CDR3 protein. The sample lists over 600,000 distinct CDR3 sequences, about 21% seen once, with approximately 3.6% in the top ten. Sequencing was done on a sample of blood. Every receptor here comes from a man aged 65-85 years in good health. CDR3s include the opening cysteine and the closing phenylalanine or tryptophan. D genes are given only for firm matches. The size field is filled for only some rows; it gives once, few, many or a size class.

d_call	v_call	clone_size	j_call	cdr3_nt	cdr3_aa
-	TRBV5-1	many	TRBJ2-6	TGCGCCAGCAGCTTGGCGATAGCTGGGGCCAACGTCCTGACTTTC	CASSLAIAGANVLTF
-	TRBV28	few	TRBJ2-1	TGTGCCAGCAGTATTCTCATCTATGAGCAGTTCTTC	CASSILIYEQFF
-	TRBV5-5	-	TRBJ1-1	TGTGCCAGCAGCTCCTACCTCAGGGAGAGAGCTTTCTTT	CASSSYLRERAFF
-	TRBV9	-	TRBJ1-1	TGTGCCAGCAGCGTGTCCGGGTTGAACACTGAAGCCTTCTTT	CASSVSGLNTEAFF
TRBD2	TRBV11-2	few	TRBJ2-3	TGTGCCAGCAGCCCCAGACTAGCGGGAGCGATATCTGTGTATTTT	CASSPRLAGAISVYF
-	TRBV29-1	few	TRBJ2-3	TGCAGCGTGGGAAAGGGAGCGTATGGTGGCACAGATACGCAGTATTTT	CSVGKGAYGGTDTQYF
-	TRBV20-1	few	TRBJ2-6	TGCAGTGCTAGAAACCCGGACGGATCCTCTGGGGCCAACGTCCTGACTTTC	CSARNPDGSSGANVLTF
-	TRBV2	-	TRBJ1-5	TGTGCCAGCAGTGAGTTCGGACGCGCCAATCAGCCCCAGCATTTT	CASSEFGRANQPQHF
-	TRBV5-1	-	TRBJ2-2	TGCGCCAGCAGCTTGGATCAGGTCGCCGGGGAGCTGTTTTTT	CASSLDQVAGELFF
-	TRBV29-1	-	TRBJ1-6	TGCAGCGGGGGTCGCTCCTATAATTCACCCCTCCACTTT	CSGGRSYNSPLHF
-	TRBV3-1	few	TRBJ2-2	TGTGCCAGCAGCCAATATCAGGCCACCGGGGAGCTGTTTTTT	CASSQYQATGELFF
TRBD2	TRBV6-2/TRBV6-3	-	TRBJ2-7	TGTGCCAGCAGTTACGGGACTACCTACGAGCAGTACTTC	CASSYGTTYEQYF
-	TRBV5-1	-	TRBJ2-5	TGCGCCAGCAGCTCCCTGGTAGGGGAGGTAGAGACCCAGTACTTC	CASSSLVGEVETQYF
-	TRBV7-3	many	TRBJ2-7	TGTGCCAGCAGCTTCTCGGGTGATAGCTCCTACGAGCAGTACTTC	CASSFSGDSSYEQYF
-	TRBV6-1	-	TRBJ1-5	TGTGCCAGCAGCGATGCGGACAGCGGCAATCAGCCCCAGCATTTT	CASSDADSGNQPQHF
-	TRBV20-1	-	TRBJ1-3	TGCAGTGCTCGCAAACCCGCGGGTGGAAACACCATATATTTT	CSARKPAGGNTIYF
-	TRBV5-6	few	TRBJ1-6	TGTGCCAGCGGCCCGGTCGGACTGAATTCACCCCTCCACTTT	CASGPVGLNSPLHF
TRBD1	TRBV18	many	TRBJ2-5	TGTGCCAGCTCACTTGCCACCGGGACAGGGGGCGGAGAGACCCAGTACTTC	CASSLATGTGGGETQYF
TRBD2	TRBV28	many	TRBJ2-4	TGTGCCAGCAGTCTCGTCGGACTAGCGCCCGCCAAAAACATTCAGTACTTC	CASSLVGLAPAKNIQYF
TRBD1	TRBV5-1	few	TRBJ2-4	TGCGCCAGCAGCTTGGGGGGGACAGGGTCGACCAAAAACATTCAGTACTTC	CASSLGGTGSTKNIQYF
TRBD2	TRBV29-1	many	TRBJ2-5	TGCAGCGTCCTGAACCTACTAGCGACCCAAGAGACCCAGTACTTC	CSVLNLLATQETQYF
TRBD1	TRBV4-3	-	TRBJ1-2	TGCGCCAGCAGCCAAGTGGTACAGGGGGACTATGGCTACACCTTC	CASSQVVQGDYGYTF
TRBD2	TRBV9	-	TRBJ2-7	TGTGCCAGCAGCGTAGGCCCTAGCGGGAGTATGACCTACGAGCAGTACTTC	CASSVGPSGSMTYEQYF
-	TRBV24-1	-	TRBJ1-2	TGTGCCACCAGTGATTCTTCCAGGAACTATGGCTACACCTTC	CATSDSSRNYGYTF
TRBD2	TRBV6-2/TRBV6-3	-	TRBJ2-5	TGTGCCAGCAGTTACTCGACTAGCGGGAGAGCAGAGACCCAGTACTTC	CASSYSTSGRAETQYF
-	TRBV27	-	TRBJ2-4	TGTGCCAGCAGTTTAGTTGGGGAAGTTGGGGCCAAAAACATTCAGTACTTC	CASSLVGEVGAKNIQYF
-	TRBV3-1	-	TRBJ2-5	TGTGCCAGCAGCCAACCCAGGGGAATCACTCAAGAGACCCAGTACTTC	CASSQPRGITQETQYF
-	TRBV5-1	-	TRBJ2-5	TGCGCCAGCAGCTCCGACGGGACCTCGGGTGGAGAGACCCAGTACTTC	CASSSDGTSGGETQYF
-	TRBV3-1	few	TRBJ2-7	TGTGCCAGCAGCCAGGGATTTGAGCAGTACTTC	CASSQGFEQYF
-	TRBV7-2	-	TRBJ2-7	TGTGCCAGCAGCTTAATAGGGGCGCCGAGCTCCTACGAGCAGTACTTC	CASSLIGAPSSYEQYF
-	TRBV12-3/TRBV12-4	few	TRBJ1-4	TGTGCCAGCAGTTTATCAGGGACGACAAAACTGTTTTTT	CASSLSGTTKLFF
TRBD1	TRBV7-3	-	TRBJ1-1	TGTGCCAGCAGCCGAGACAGGGGGACCACTGAAGCTTTCTTT	CASSRDRGTTEAFF
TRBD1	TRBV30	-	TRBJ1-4	TGTGCCTGGTCAGACAGGGGGCGGGCTGAAAAACTGTTTTTT	CAWSDRGRAEKLFF
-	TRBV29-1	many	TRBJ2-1	TGCAGCGTTGTCGTACCCGGGACAAACAATGAGCAGTTCTTC	CSVVVPGTNNEQFF
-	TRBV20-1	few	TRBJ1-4	TGCAGTGCTAGAGACAGGGTATCTGAAAAACTGTTTTTT	CSARDRVSEKLFF
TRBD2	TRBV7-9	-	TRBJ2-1	TGTGCCAGCAGCTTGGCTTTAGCGGGGAACAATGAGCAGTTCTTC	CASSLALAGNNEQFF
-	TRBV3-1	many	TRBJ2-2	TGTGCCAGCAGCCAAGTTAGATCCGGGGAGCTGTTTTTT	CASSQVRSGELFF
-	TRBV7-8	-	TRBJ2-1	TGTGCCAGCAGCTTACTGGGCGATGCGTTCTTC	CASSLLGDAFF
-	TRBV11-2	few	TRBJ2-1	TGTGCCAGCAGCTTAGATCGGGTTAGGGGGTATCCGTTCAATGAGCAGTTCTTC	CASSLDRVRGYPFNEQFF
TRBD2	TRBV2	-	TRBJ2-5	TGTGCCAGCAGTGAAGCTCTAGCGGAGGTGGGGCCGCAGTACTTC	CASSEALAEVGPQYF
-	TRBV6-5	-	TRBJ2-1	TGTGCCAGCAGACCCATTGGGGGTGAGCAGTTCTTC	CASRPIGGEQFF
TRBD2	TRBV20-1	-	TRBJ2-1	TGCAGTGCCAGCTGGGGGGGATCTGAGCAGTTCTTC	CSASWGGSEQFF
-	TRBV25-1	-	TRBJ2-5	TGTGCCAGCACCCCATCGGGATACCGGAGACAAGAGACCCAGTACTTC	CASTPSGYRRQETQYF
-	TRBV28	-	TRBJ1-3	TGTGCCTGCCAAGGACCCAGCTCTGGAAACACCATATATTTT	CACQGPSSGNTIYF
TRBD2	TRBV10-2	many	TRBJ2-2	TGCGCCAGCAGCGGACTAGCGGATAACGGGGAGCTGTTTTTT	CASSGLADNGELFF
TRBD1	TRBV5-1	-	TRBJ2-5	TGCGCCAGCAGCTTTACAGGGGGCGCAGAGACCCAGTACTTC	CASSFTGGAETQYF
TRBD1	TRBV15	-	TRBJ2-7	TGTGCCACCAGCAGAGATCGGGGACAGGGGGACTACGAGCAGTACTTC	CATSRDRGQGDYEQYF
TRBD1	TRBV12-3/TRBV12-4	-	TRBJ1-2	TGTGCCGGCAGTTTATTGGACAGGCGGAACTATGGCTACACCTTC	CAGSLLDRRNYGYTF
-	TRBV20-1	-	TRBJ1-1	TGCAGTGCTAGAGACGTGGGCTTGAACACTGAAGCTTTCTTT	CSARDVGLNTEAFF
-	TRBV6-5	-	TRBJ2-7	TGTGCCAGCAGTTACTCGAACGTGGCGACTGCCGAGCAGTACTTC	CASSYSNVATAEQYF
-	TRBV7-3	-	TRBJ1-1	TGTGCCAGCAGTATAAAAAAGAACACTGAAGCTTTCTTT	CASSIKKNTEAFF
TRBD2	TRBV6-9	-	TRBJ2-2	TGTGCCAGCAGTGACTCGGGACTAGCACAGAACACCGGGGAGCTGTTTTTT	CASSDSGLAQNTGELFF
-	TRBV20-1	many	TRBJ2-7	TGCAGTGCTAGAGCCACCCGCGAGCAGTACTTC	CSARATREQYF